What follows are 15 T cell receptor beta chains derived from one specimen sequenced in a study of spatial heterogeneity in lung cancer. One entry per CDR3 protein results from TCRdb running MiXCR on the 5' RACE reads. The table has about 22,000 distinct CDR3 sequences, approximately 5.8% seen once. Time point: sample taken at primary tumor resection. Here the sequenced sample was PBMCs, taken at surgery. Every receptor here comes from a male donor with early-stage non-small cell lung cancer.

This clonotype has a count of ten or more. V is TRBV7-9 and J is TRBJ2-2; possible D gene TRBD2, 5 bases. Germline assignment: CDR1 SEHNR and CDR2 FQNEAQ (reference sequence). The CDR3 runs to 14 residues. V gave up 6 bases and J gave up 2 bases, with 10 bases separating them. The CDR3 region is CASRPSGNTGELFF. Written as DNA, the CDR3 is TGTGCCAGCAGGCCGAGCGGAAACACCGGGGAGCTGTTTTTT. Supplemented by reference TRBV7-9 and TRBJ2-2, the full variable domain reads DTGVSQNPRHKITKRGQNVTFRCDPISEHNRLYWYRQTLGQGPEFLTYFQNEAQLEKSRLLSDRFSAERPKGSFSTLEIQRTEQGDSAMYLCASRPSGNTGELFFGEGSRLTVL.

The table lists this clonotype with many counts. CDR3 coding DNA: TGTGCCAGCAGTTTCACAAGCGGAGGGGGGTACGAGCAGTACTTC. Its translation: CASSFTSGGGYEQYF. The chain joins TRBV27 to TRBJ2-7; D could derive from TRBD1 or TRBD2 (6 bases each). Germline assignment: CDR1 MNHEY and CDR2 SMNVEV (reference sequence). The CDR3 spans 15 residues. Trimming cost V 3 bases and J 4 bases, with 16 bases left between them.

The table lists this clonotype with a few counts. Being one base from a much bigger clone, this may be a read error. The genes are TRBV28 and TRBJ2-7; TRBD1 agrees at 8 bases. This CDR3 contains 15 residues. Per germline, CDR1 MDHEN and CDR2 SYDVKM. The V and J ends lost 3 bases and 5 bases, in that order; junction bases with no gene match: 9. CDR3 loop: CASSFPDRGDNEQYF. The CDR3 DNA sequence: TGTGCCAGCAGTTTTCCCGACAGGGGCGACAACGAGCAGTACTTC.

This clonotype was detected many times. The V call is TRBV27, the J call TRBJ2-7; D is uncertain. V lost 3 bases to trimming and J lost 3 bases, with 9 bases between them. Germline assignment: CDR1 MNHEY and CDR2 SMNVEV (reference sequence). The CDR3 sequence is 13 residues long. CDR3 amino acids: CASSFQSDYEQYF. CDR3 DNA sequence: TGTGCCAGCAGTTTTCAAAGTGACTACGAGCAGTACTTC.

This clonotype occurred many times. The CDR3: CASSYSDPHNAETQYF. The DNA for the CDR3 is TGTGCCAGCAGTTACTCCGACCCCCACAATGCAGAGACCCAGTACTTC. The chain couples TRBV6-5 to TRBJ2-5; D call uncertain. The CDR3 has 16 amino acids. Germline loops: CDR1 MNHEY, CDR2 SVGAGI. V lost 0 bases to trimming and J lost 4 bases, with 15 bases between them.

This clonotype was counted ten times or more. The V call is TRBV12-3 or TRBV12-4, the J call TRBJ2-5; the match to TRBD1 covers 9 bases. The CDR3 spans 17 residues. The V gene end was trimmed by 6 bases and the J gene end by 1 base; junction bases not matched to a gene: 12. CDR3 loop: CASSPTGGFRSQETQYF. The CDR3 bases are TGTGCCAGCAGCCCTACAGGGGGCTTTCGGAGCCAAGAGACCCAGTACTTC.

This clonotype was recorded many times. This chain connects TRBV7-3 to TRBJ2-2; D possibly corresponds to TRBD1 (6 bases). From germline, CDR1 is SGHTA and CDR2 FQGTGA. Trimming took off 6 bases at V and 5 bases at J, with 16 bases between the two ends. The CDR3 totals 15 residues. The CDR3 nucleotides are TGTGCCAGCAGGTCACAGGGAAGGGGAACCGGGGAGCTGTTTTTT. This codes for CASRSQGRGTGELFF.

This clonotype was picked up many times. V is TRBV27 and J is TRBJ2-3; D is perhaps TRBD1 (6 bases). The V and J ends lost 3 bases and 0 bases respectively, with 16 bases between them. Germline assignment: CDR1 MNHEY and CDR2 SMNVEV (reference sequence). The CDR3 extends over 17 amino acids. The CDR3 sequence is CASSLDRNIPSTDTQYF. CDR3 nucleotide sequence: TGTGCCAGCAGTTTGGACAGAAACATTCCTAGCACAGATACGCAGTATTTT.

This clonotype appeared a few times. The V gene is TRBV20-1, the J gene TRBJ1-2, with unresolved D. This CDR3 comprises 12 residues. The germline V gene has CDR1 DFQATT and CDR2 SNEGSKA (reference sequence). V was trimmed by 3 bases and J by 4 bases, leaving 9 bases between them. The CDR3 DNA follows: TGCAGTGCTAGGCTTGGAAGCTATGGCTACACCTTC. Amino acid sequence: CSARLGSYGYTF.

This clonotype appeared many times. CDR3 nucleotides: TGTGCCAGCAGCCAAGGCCGATTTAATTTGGGCCCTGAAGCTTTCTTT. Its translation: CASSQGRFNLGPEAFF. This rearrangement joins TRBV3-1 to TRBJ1-1; D ambiguous. CDR3 size: 16 residues. Per the germline V gene, CDR1 is LGHDT and CDR2 is YNNKEL (reference sequence). Trimming took off 1 base at V and 6 bases at J, with 18 bases between the two ends. Full variable domain (remainder filled in from reference TRBV3-1 and TRBJ1-1): DTAVSQTPKYLVTQMGNDKSIKCEQNLGHDTMYWYKQDSKKFLKIMFSYNNKELIINETVPNRFSPKSPDKAHLNLHINSLELGDSAVYFCASSQGRFNLGPEAFFGQGTRLTVV.

This clonotype has just a few counts. V and J are TRBV7-3 and TRBJ2-1; TRBD2 matches 7 bases. The CDR3 runs to 15 residues. Germline V gene sequence: CDR1 SGHTA, CDR2 FQGTGA. J lost 4 bases, V lost 1 base, and 4 bases had no gene match. The CDR3 DNA sequence: TGTGCCAGCAGCTTAAGTTCTAGCGGTTACAATGAGCAGTTCTTC. It is translated as CASSLSSSGYNEQFF. The variable domain in full, completed from reference TRBV7-3 and TRBJ2-1, reads GAGVSQTPSNKVTEKGKYVELRCDPISGHTALYWYRQSLGQGPEFLIYFQGTGAADDSGLPNDRFFAVRPEGSVSTLKIQRTERGDSAVYLCASSLSSSGYNEQFFGPGTRLTVL.

This clonotype was found many times. The V call is TRBV7-9, the J call TRBJ1-4; maybe TRBD1 (5 bases). With 1 base removed from V and 3 bases from J, the gap between germline ends came to 9 bases. Germline CDR1 and CDR2: SEHNR and FQNEAQ (reference sequence). The CDR3 is 15 amino acids. The chain's CDR3 is CASSLGQGSNEKLFF. CDR3 sequence (DNA): TGTGCCAGCAGCTTAGGCCAGGGTTCTAATGAAAAACTGTTTTTT.

Many counts were recorded for this clonotype. V is TRBV7-9 and J is TRBJ2-7; the match to TRBD2 covers 8 bases. The CDR3 has 12 residues. Germline V gene data show CDR1 as SEHNR and CDR2 as FQNEAQ (reference sequence). The V gene end was trimmed by 6 bases and the J gene end by 4 bases; junction bases not matched to a gene: 2. For the CDR3, the DNA is TGTGCCAGCAGAAGCGGGGGATACGAGCAGTACTTC. It specifies CASRSGGYEQYF.

This clonotype was counted a few times. The V and J genes are TRBV18 and TRBJ2-5; D gene uncertain. Trimming shortened V by 1 base and J by 5 bases, and 8 bases separated the two germline ends. The CDR3 is 13 residues long. Germline V gene data show CDR1 as KGHSH and CDR2 as LQKENI. The CDR3 protein is CASSPRGGETQYF. CDR3 DNA sequence: TGTGCCAGCTCACCACGGGGTGGGGAGACCCAGTACTTC.

In this sample, this clonotype turned up many times. The chain combines TRBV9 with TRBJ2-7; D not resolved. Looked up from germline, CDR1 is SGDLS and CDR2 is YYNGEE. The germline V and J ends were trimmed by 3 bases and 0 bases, with 4 bases remaining between them. CDR3 length: 12 residues. CDR3 in DNA: TGTGCCAGCAGCGGCACCTCCTACGAGCAGTACTTC. Its protein is CASSGTSYEQYF.